What follows describes a single TCR beta chain. Antigen unknown. TCRbeta library preparation incorporated unique molecular identifiers. Each CDR3 protein gets one entry after TCRdb re-called the PCR reads with MiXCR. The sample lists about 77,000 distinct CDR3 sequences, 15% to 20% occurring once. This sample was taken from a study of T-cell reconstitution after alpha-beta-depleted transplantation in children. Study-wide points: Some patients showed high day-60 TCRbeta diversity, which derived from surviving recipient T cells and thymic progenitors. Newly made T cells mostly supplied T-cell counts and diversity one year after transplant. Two months or so post-transplant, alpha-beta T cells reportedly derived from several hundred expanded graft clones.

This CDR3 is 14 amino acids long. Trimming took 5 bases from V and 6 from J; bases not matched to a gene: 4. The germline CDR1 and CDR2 sequences are SGHAT and FQDESV (reference sequence). V and J are TRBV11-1 and TRBJ2-1, with 10 bases lining up with TRBD2. This sequence originates from a male patient aged 2-15 years who had a stem cell transplant for acute lymphoblastic leukemia, so the T cells may come from the graft donor. This sample comprised PBMCs, mostly from graft donor cells, obtained 360 days after TCRalphabeta/CD19-depleted stem cell transplant. This CDR3 is CASSPLAGSNEQFF. DNA for the CDR3: TGTGCCAGCAGCCCACTAGCGGGATCCAATGAGCAGTTCTTC.